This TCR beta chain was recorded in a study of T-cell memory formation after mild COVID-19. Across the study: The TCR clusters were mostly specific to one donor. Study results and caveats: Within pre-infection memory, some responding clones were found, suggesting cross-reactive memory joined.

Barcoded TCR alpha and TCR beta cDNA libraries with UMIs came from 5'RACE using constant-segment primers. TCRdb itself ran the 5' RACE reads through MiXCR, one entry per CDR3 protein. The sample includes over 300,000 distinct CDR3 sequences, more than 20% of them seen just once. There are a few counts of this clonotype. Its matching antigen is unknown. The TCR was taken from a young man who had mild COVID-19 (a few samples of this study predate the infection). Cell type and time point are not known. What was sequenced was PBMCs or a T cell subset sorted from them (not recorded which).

The CDR3 spells CASSLLAGGVTDTQYF. As DNA, the CDR3 is TGTGCCAGCAGCCTCCTAGCGGGGGGGGTCACAGATACGCAGTATTTT. This chain joins TRBV3-1 and TRBJ2-3, with TRBD2 matching 12 bases. Germline V gene data show CDR1 as LGHDT and CDR2 as YNNKEL (reference sequence). CDR3 size: 16 residues. V lost 4 bases, J lost 2 bases, and 4 bases stayed unmatched.